This section outlines one TCR beta chain sequence together with its context. There is no known antigen for this receptor. There are no base qualities to consult, and no much larger clone falls within one base. Taken from the germline V gene (reference sequence), the CDR1 and CDR2 loops are DFQATT and SNEGSKA. The V and J ends are trimmed by 3 bases and 6 bases, leaving 17 bases between them. From the cysteine up to the phenylalanine, the CDR3 has a length of 14 residues. Left in the record is the CDR3 DNA by itself, 42 bases read in frame from the first base. This sample is part of a study of T cell repertoires in cytomegalovirus infection (dated by TCRdb to between 2018 and 2021). Background on the whole study: Because public TCR beta signatures pointed to carriage of CMV infection together with the matching HLA type, the HLA type of each donor mattered for the analysis.

The research as a whole found: In both this cohort and an independent roughly 400-donor cohort, the cumulative frequency of public TCR beta family members distinguished carriers of CMV infection plus the relevant HLA type. In the ex vivo response, HLA-C-restricted CMV-specific TCR beta clonotypes were dominant, and in two of eight donors the single most frequent clonotype came from this HLA-C-restricted group.

This sample was sequenced with an Illumina HiSeq 1500. Through fastp at Q25 and MiXCR, TCRdb rebuilt clones from the public reads, retaining in-frame beta chains. Each record represents a unique CDR3 protein, reported with the most common genes and DNA among its rows. This sample lists 740,000 or so distinct CDR3 sequences; 35% to 45% were detected once. The top ten clonotypes cover roughly 2.9% of the sample. Input material: PBMCs. The clonotype was recovered from a human donor in good health (CMV status not recorded). Some clones in this sample may be carry-over from other donors' samples. This chain is built from TRBV20-1 and TRBJ1-2, and TRBD1 may be the D gene, going by 6 matching bases. The CDR3 protein: CSASHRDLRHGYTF. The DNA reads as follows: TGCAGTGCTAGCCACAGGGATCTAAGGCATGGCTACACCTTC.